The 18 T cell receptor beta chains reported below all come from one sample, sequenced in a study of blood T cells in healthy people across ages (dated by TCRdb to between 2015 and 2016). To prepare the library, 5' RACE was applied. Instrument on record: Illumina HiSeq 2500. The second PCR ran for roughly 7 to 11 cycles and used a J-beta primer mix along with a sample-barcoded 5' primer. TCRdb trimmed public reads at Q25 via fastp, called clones via MiXCR and kept in-frame beta chains. Identical CDR3 proteins give one entry, which carries the most common genes and DNA. This sample holds about 900,000 distinct CDR3 sequences; around 49% were observed only once. In total, the top ten clones hold roughly 12% of the sample. Sequencing was carried out using blood. All receptors derive from a man aged 25-45 years in good health.

The chain recombines TRBV14 with TRBJ2-7, with 7 bases matching TRBD2. The germline CDR1 and CDR2 sequences are SGHDN and FVKESK. Unmatched junction bases numbered 10, after V lost 1 base and J lost 4 bases. This CDR3 has 16 amino acids. The CDR3 DNA reads TGTGCCAGCAGCCAAGGGATGGCTAGCGGCTTTTACGAGCAGTACTTC. Protein: CASSQGMASGFYEQYF.

Points on this clonotype: The junction differs from germline at one of its ends, possibly a read error. The chain employs TRBV29-1 and TRBJ2-1, with a possible D match to TRBD1 (5 bases). The germline V gene has CDR1 SQVTM and CDR2 ANQGSEA. CDR3 length: 12 residues. The CDR3 region has the DNA TGTTCTTGCGACAGCCCCTACAATGAGCAGTTCTTC. This translates into CSCDSPYNEQFF.

This clonotype appeared a few times. The V and J genes are TRBV6-4 and TRBJ1-5; 8 nucleotides agree with TRBD1. Germline V gene data show CDR1 as MRHNA and CDR2 as SNTAGT. Trimming took 7 bases from V and 5 from J; bases not matched to a gene: 7. This CDR3 has 14 residues. CDR3 sequence reads: CASIGQGLDQPQHF. The CDR3 nucleotides are TGTGCCAGCATTGGACAGGGATTAGATCAGCCCCAGCATTTT.

The chain joins TRBV12-3 or TRBV12-4 to TRBJ2-5, with 15 positions matching TRBD2. Trimming took 6 bases from V and 0 from J; bases not matched to a gene: 11. The CDR3 length is 19 residues. CDR3 coding DNA: TGTGCCAGCAGCCCTCAGGGACTAGCGGGGGGCGGGAACCAAGAGACCCAGTACTTC. Translation gives CASSPQGLAGGGNQETQYF.

Comment on this clonotype: A read error may explain this, as a much larger clone is one base away. The rearrangement joins TRBV4-1 to TRBJ2-3; TRBD2 matches at 13 bases. After removal of 4 bases from V and 5 bases from J, the junction contained 3 bases not matched to a gene. CDR3 length equals 15 residues. The germline CDR1 and CDR2 sequences are MGHRA and YSYEKL. For the CDR3, the DNA is TGCGCCAGCAGCCCGGGACTAGCGGGGAGAGATACGCAGTATTTT. Protein product: CASSPGLAGRDTQYF.

The chain recombines TRBV5-1 with TRBJ2-1, with 9 bases matching TRBD1. Germline lookup yields CDR1 SGHRS and CDR2 YFSETQ. Trimming at V came to 2 bases and at J to 1 base, leaving 10 bases not matched to a gene. The CDR3 covers 18 residues. CDR3 DNA sequence: TGCGCCAGCAGCTTCGACGTCCTTGGGACAGGGTCCTACAATGAGCAGTTCTTC. It encodes CASSFDVLGTGSYNEQFF. The full variable domain, its missing parts supplied by reference TRBV5-1 and TRBJ2-1, is KAGVTQTPRYLIKTRGQQVTLSCSPISGHRSVSWYQQTPGQGLQFLFEYFSETQRNKGNFPGRFSGRQFSNSRSEMNVSTLELGDSALYLCASSFDVLGTGSYNEQFFGPGTRLTVL.

The gene calls are TRBV7-9 and TRBJ1-2, with D hard to call. Germline V CDR1 and CDR2: SEHNR, FQNEAQ (reference sequence). The V and J ends lost 5 bases and 8 bases respectively, with 15 bases between them. The CDR3 contains 13 residues. The chain's CDR3 is CASSPIGVGGYTF. In DNA form, the CDR3 reads TGTGCCAGCAGCCCCATTGGTGTTGGAGGCTACACCTTC.

This clonotype appeared a few times. V usage is TRBV6-4 and J usage is TRBJ1-2, with D unresolved. CDR1 MRHNA and CDR2 SNTAGT come from the germline V gene. The CDR3 is 14 amino acids. V lost 3 bases to trimming and J lost 5 bases, with 13 bases between them. CDR3 in DNA: TGTGCCAGCAGTGAGGGAGGAGTCCGGTATGGCTACACCTTC. Its protein product is CASSEGGVRYGYTF.

The chain couples TRBV6-2 or TRBV6-3 to TRBJ2-3, with 8 positions matching TRBD1. The CDR3 has 15 amino acids. Germline values: CDR1 MNHEY, CDR2 SVGEGT. V lost 7 bases, J lost 2 bases, and 8 bases stayed unmatched. This CDR3 reads CASITGGTFTDTQYF. The CDR3 DNA follows: TGTGCCAGCATCACAGGGGGGACATTCACAGATACGCAGTATTTT.

This chain joins TRBV3-1 and TRBJ1-2; D perhaps matches TRBD1 (5 bases). V shed 0 bases and J shed 10 bases, with 12 bases lying between them. Germline CDR1 is LGHDT and CDR2 is YNNKEL (reference sequence). CDR3 length: 13 amino acids. The CDR3 region is CASSQDMKGFYTF. The CDR3 DNA follows: TGTGCCAGCAGCCAAGATATGAAGGGGTTCTACACCTTC.

In its sample, this clonotype was seen a few times. The CDR3 DNA follows: TGCGCCAGCAGCCAAGATCAATCGAGGTACGGCGAGCAGTACTTC. It translates to CASSQDQSRYGEQYF. J is TRBJ2-5 and V is TRBV4-3; D remains unclear. The better agreement between TRBJ2-7 and the DNA end casts doubt on the J call. Looked up from germline, CDR1 is LGHNA and CDR2 is YSLEER. The CDR3 consists of 15 residues.

This clonotype was detected only a few times. V gene TRBV20-1 combines with J gene TRBJ2-1, with 8 bases matching TRBD2. This CDR3 has 11 residues. V was clipped by 6 bases and J by 9 bases; unmatched bases: 4. Germline V gives CDR1 DFQATT, CDR2 SNEGSKA (reference sequence). CDR3 nucleotides: TGCAGTGCCCACCGGGGGGGTGAGCAGTTCTTC. It translates to CSAHRGGEQFF.

This chain connects TRBV28 to TRBJ2-7, with D possibly being TRBD2 (5 bases). Germline CDR1 reads MDHEN; CDR2 reads SYDVKM. This CDR3 spans 16 amino acids. V dropped 4 bases and J dropped 2 bases, with 18 bases sitting between them. The CDR3 loop reads CASSSRLRGVAYEQYF. The CDR3 bases are TGTGCCAGCAGTTCAAGATTACGGGGAGTCGCCTACGAGCAGTACTTC.

This clonotype was counted ten times or more. V gene TRBV5-1 combines with J gene TRBJ2-2; D unclear. This CDR3 has 14 amino acids. Trimming removed 0 bases from V and 7 bases from J, with 10 bases in between. Germline assignment: CDR1 SGHRS and CDR2 YFSETQ. The CDR3 DNA reads TGCGCCAGCAGCTTGGCCAACGGCGGCGGGGAGCTGTTTTTT. Translated, it gives CASSLANGGGELFF.

This clonotype was counted between two and nine times. The CDR3 spells CATSRDRHPSGEAFF. CDR3 nucleotide sequence: TGTGCCACCAGCAGAGATCGGCACCCCTCGGGCGAAGCTTTCTTT. This chain connects TRBV15 to TRBJ1-1; D is ambiguous. Germline V gives CDR1 LNHNV, CDR2 YYDKDF (reference sequence). The CDR3 is 15 amino acids. Trimming took 0 bases from V and 8 from J, leaving 16 bases between them.

The chain uses TRBV7-2 and TRBJ2-1, with 9 bases matching TRBD2. The germline CDR1 and CDR2 sequences are SGHTA and FQGNSA. This CDR3 region has 15 residues. V was clipped by 5 bases and J by 9 bases; unmatched bases: 11. CDR3 in amino acids: CASSAAGTSYGEQFF. In DNA, the CDR3 is TGTGCCAGCAGCGCCGCCGGGACTAGCTACGGTGAGCAGTTCTTC. Full variable domain (missing parts from reference TRBV7-2 and TRBJ2-1): GAGVSQSPSNKVTEKGKDVELRCDPISGHTALYWYRQSLGQGLEFLIYFQGNSAPDKSGLPSDRFSAERTGGSVSTLTIQRTQQEDSAVYLCASSAAGTSYGEQFFGPGTRLTVL.

This clonotype showed up just a few times. This sequence joins TRBV6-4 and TRBJ2-4; possibly TRBD1 for D (6 bases). Trimming cost V 3 bases and J 7 bases, with 10 bases left between them. Germline V lookup: CDR1 MRHNA, CDR2 SNTAGT. This CDR3 has 13 amino acids. The CDR3 spells CASSEGAGNIQYF. The CDR3 DNA is TGTGCCAGCAGTGAGGGGGCCGGGAACATTCAGTACTTC.

This clonotype was seen only once. The chain has TRBV20-1 and TRBJ2-7; possible D gene TRBD2, 5 bases. The CDR3 extends over 15 amino acids. Between the trimmed V and J ends, which lost 4 bases and 0 bases, there was a span of 16 bases. Per the germline V gene, CDR1 is DFQATT and CDR2 is SNEGSKA (reference sequence). In DNA, the CDR3 is TGCAGTGCTAAAGACTACTCCCAGAACTCCTACGAGCAGTACTTC. Its protein is CSAKDYSQNSYEQYF.